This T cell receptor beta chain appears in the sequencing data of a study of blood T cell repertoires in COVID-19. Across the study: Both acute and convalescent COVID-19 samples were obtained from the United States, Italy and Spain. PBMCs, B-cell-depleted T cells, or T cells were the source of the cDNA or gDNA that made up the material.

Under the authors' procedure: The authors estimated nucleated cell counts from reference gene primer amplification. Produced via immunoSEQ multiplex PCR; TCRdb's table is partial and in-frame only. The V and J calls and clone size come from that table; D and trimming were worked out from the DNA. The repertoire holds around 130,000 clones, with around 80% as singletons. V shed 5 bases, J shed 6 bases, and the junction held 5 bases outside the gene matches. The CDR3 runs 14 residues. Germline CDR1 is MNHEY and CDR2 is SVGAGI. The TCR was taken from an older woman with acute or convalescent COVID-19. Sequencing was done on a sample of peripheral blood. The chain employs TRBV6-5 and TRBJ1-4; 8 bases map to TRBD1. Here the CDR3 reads CASSQTGAYEKLFF. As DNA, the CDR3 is TGTGCCAGCAGTCAGACAGGGGCCTATGAAAAACTGTTTTTT.